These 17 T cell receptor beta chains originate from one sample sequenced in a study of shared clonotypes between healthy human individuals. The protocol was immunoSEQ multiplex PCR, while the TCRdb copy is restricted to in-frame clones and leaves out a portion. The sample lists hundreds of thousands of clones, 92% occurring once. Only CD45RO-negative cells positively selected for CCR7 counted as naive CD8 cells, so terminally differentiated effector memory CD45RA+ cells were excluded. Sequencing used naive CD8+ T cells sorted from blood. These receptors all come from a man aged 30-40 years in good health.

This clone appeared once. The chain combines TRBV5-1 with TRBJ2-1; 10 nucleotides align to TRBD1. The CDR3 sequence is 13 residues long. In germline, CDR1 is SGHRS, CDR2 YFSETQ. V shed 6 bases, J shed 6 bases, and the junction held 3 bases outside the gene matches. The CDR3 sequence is CASTRDRGNEQFF. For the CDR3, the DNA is TGCGCCAGCACCCGGGACAGGGGCAATGAGCAGTTCTTC.

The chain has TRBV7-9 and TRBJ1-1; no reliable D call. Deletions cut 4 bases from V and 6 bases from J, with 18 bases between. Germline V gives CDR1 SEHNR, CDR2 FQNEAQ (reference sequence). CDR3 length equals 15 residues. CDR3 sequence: CASSSTVEPRSEAFF. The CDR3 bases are TGTGCCAGCAGCTCAACCGTGGAACCACGCTCTGAAGCTTTCTTT.

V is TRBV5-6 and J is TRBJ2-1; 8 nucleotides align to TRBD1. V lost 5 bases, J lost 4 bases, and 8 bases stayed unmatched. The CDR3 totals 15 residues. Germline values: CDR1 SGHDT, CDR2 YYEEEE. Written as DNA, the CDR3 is TGTGCCAGCAGAGGACAGGGATGGGCTTACAATGAGCAGTTCTTC. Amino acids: CASRGQGWAYNEQFF.

The CDR3: CASSLPDQPYEQYF. CDR3 in DNA: TGTGCCAGCAGTTTACCAGACCAGCCTTACGAGCAGTACTTC. The chain combines TRBV27 with TRBJ2-7, with D hard to call. CDR1 is MNHEY and CDR2 is SMNVEV in the germline V gene (reference sequence). The CDR3 covers 14 residues. V lost 2 bases to trimming and J lost 4 bases, with 12 bases between them.

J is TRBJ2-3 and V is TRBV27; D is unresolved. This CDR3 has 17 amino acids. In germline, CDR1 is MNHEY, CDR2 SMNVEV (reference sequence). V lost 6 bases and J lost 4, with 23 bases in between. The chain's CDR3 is CASSHTWTETNSDTQYF. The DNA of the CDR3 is TGTGCCAGCAGCCATACCTGGACGGAGACCAACTCAGATACGCAGTATTTT.

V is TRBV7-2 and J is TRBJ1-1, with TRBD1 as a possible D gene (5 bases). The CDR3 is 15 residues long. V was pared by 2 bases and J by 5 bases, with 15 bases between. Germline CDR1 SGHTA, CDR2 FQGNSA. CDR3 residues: CASSLRPFGGTEAFF. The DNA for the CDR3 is TGTGCCAGCAGCTTAAGACCTTTTGGGGGAACTGAAGCTTTCTTT.

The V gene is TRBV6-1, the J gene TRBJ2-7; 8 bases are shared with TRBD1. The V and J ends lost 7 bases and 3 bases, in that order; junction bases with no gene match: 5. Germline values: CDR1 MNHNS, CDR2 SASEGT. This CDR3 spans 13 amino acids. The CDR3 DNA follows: TGTGCCAGCAACCACAGGGGGGTCTACGAGCAGTACTTC. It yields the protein CASNHRGVYEQYF.

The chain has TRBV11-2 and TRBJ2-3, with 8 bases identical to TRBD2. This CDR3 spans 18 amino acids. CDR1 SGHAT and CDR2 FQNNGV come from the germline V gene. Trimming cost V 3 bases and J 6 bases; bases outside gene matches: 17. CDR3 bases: TGTGCCAGCAGCTTGGTCCCTTCAAACGGGGGGGTGGTGGATACGCAGTATTTT. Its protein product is CASSLVPSNGGVVDTQYF.

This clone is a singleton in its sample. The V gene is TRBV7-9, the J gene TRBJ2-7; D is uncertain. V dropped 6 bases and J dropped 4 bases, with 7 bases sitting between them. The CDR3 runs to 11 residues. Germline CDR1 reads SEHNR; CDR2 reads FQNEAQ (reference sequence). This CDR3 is CASSSWYEQYF. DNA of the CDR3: TGTGCCAGCAGTTCATGGTACGAGCAGTACTTC.

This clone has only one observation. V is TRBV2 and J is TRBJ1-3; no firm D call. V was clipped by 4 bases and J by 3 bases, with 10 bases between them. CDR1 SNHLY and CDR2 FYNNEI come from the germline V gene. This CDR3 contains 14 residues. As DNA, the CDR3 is TGTGCCAGCAGTGGCCGGGGAGTTGGAAACACCATATATTTT. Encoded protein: CASSGRGVGNTIYF.

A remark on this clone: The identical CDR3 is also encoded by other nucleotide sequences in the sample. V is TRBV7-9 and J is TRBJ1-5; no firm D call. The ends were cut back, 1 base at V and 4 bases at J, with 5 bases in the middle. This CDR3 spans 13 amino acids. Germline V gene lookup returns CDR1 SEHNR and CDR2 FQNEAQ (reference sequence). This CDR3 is CASSLDSNQPQHF. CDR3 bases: TGTGCCAGCAGCTTAGATTCTAATCAGCCCCAGCATTTT.

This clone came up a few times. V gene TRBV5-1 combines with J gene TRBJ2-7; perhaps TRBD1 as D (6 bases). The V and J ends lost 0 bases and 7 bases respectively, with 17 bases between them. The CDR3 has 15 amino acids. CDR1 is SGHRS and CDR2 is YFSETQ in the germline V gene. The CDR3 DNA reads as TGCGCCAGCAGCTTGGTGGGGGCCTTTGGCCCAGAGCAGTACTTC. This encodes CASSLVGAFGPEQYF.

In nucleotides, the CDR3 is TGTGCCAGCAGCCTCTTAATCGGCACAGATACGCAGTATTTT. This sequence encodes CASSLLIGTDTQYF. The rearrangement uses TRBV7-6 and TRBJ2-3, with D uncertain. V lost 5 bases and J 1 base, leaving 10 bases between the germline ends. Germline CDR1 SGHVS, CDR2 FNYEAQ. The CDR3 runs 14 residues.

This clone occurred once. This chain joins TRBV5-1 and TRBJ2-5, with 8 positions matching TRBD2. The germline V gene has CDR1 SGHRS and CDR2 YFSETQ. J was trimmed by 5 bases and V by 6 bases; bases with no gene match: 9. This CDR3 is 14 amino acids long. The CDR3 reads CASNSGERWETQYF. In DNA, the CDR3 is TGCGCCAGCAATAGCGGGGAGCGGTGGGAGACCCAGTACTTC.

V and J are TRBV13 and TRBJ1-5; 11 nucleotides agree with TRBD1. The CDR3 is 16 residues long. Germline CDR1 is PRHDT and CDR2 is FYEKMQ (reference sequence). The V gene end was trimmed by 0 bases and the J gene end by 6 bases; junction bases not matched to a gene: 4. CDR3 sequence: CASSLGGQGAGQPQHF. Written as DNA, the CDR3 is TGTGCCAGCAGCTTAGGCGGACAGGGGGCGGGTCAGCCCCAGCATTTT.

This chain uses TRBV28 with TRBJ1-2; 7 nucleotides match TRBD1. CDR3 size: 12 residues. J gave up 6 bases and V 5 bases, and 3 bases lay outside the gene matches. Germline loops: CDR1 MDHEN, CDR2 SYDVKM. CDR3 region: CASSTTGDGYTF. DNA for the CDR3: TGTGCCAGCAGTACCACAGGGGATGGCTACACCTTC.

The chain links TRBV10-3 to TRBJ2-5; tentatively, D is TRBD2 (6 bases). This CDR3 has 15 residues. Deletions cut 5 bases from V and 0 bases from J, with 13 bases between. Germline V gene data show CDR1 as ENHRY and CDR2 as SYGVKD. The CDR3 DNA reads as TGTGCCATCAGTAGGGAACGGGGGTACCAAGAGACCCAGTACTTC. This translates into CAISRERGYQETQYF.